This record covers a single TCR beta chain. The antigen is unknown. The data belong to a study of T cell responses to AZD1222 COVID-19 vaccine. Across the whole study: Samples with a second dose at about 4 or about 12 weeks were pooled together. Study-wide findings and caveats: The donor cohort was predominantly white British with a female majority, and clonal diversity may have been underestimated.

CDR1 and CDR2 from the germline V gene are MNHEY and SVGAGI. Trimming pared 5 bases from V and 0 bases from J, leaving 4 bases between. The CDR3 is 12 residues long. This table comes from immunoSEQ multiplex PCR, and its TCRdb copy is limited to in-frame clones, with some not included. The sample records about 110,000 clones, 90% being singletons. The rearrangement links TRBV6-5 to TRBJ1-1, with D unclear. Source: peripheral blood, taken on day 0 of AZD1222 vaccination. The source of this sequence is an adult in good health. The CDR3 DNA reads as TGTGCCAGCAGTACCGTGAACACTGAAGCTTTCTTT. This codes for CASSTVNTEAFF.